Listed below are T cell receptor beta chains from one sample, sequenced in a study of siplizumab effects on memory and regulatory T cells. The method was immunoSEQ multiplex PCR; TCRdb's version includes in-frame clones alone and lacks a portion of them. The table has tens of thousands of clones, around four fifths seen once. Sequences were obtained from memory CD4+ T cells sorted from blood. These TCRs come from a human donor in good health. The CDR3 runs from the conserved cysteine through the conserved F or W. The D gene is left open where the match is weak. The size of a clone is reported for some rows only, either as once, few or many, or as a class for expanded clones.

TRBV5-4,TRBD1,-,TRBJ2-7,CASSLGPPGQGYEQYF,TGTGCCAGCAGCTTGGGGCCACCGGGACAGGGGTACGAGCAGTACTTC
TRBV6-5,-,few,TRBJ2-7,CASRGGTQRPYEQYF,TGTGCCAGCAGGGGTGGGACACAAAGACCCTACGAGCAGTACTTC
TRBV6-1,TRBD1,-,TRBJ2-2,CAGLDWTGGTGELFF,TGTGCCGGCCTGGATTGGACAGGGGGTACCGGGGAGCTGTTTTTT
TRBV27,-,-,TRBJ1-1,CASSLGVSEAFF,TGTGCCAGCAGTTTGGGAGTCAGTGAAGCTTTCTTT
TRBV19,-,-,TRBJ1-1,CASSLWGASGPNTEAFF,TGTGCCAGTAGTCTTTGGGGGGCCAGCGGGCCGAACACTGAAGCTTTCTTT
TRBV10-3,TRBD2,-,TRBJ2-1,CAIRSGGASDEQFF,TGTGCCATCAGAAGCGGGGGGGCATCCGATGAGCAGTTCTTC
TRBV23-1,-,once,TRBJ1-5,CASIQWGYSNQPQHF,TGCGCCAGCATACAATGGGGGTATAGCAATCAGCCCCAGCATTTT
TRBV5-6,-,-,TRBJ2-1,CASSLGPGGNEQFF,TGTGCCAGCAGCTTGGGTCCTGGGGGGAATGAGCAGTTCTTC
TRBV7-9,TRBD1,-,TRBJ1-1,CASSTPGTGVNTEAFF,TGTGCCAGCAGCACCCCCGGGACAGGGGTAAACACTGAAGCTTTCTTT
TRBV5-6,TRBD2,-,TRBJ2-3,CASSWGGTGTSSTDTQYF,TGTGCCAGCAGCTGGGGGGGAACCGGGACTAGCAGCACAGATACGCAGTATTTT
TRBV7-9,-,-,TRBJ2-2,CASSLVQFSVGTGELFF,TGTGCCAGCAGCTTAGTCCAATTTAGCGTGGGCACCGGGGAGCTGTTTTTT
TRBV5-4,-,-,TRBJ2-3,CASSLAGTDTQYF,TGTGCCAGCAGCTTGGCGGGCACAGATACGCAGTATTTT
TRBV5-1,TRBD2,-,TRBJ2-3,CASRFSGGLPDTQYF,TGCGCCAGCAGGTTTAGCGGGGGCCTTCCAGATACGCAGTATTTT
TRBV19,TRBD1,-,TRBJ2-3,CASSGQGNWDTQYF,TGTGCCAGTAGTGGACAGGGGAATTGGGATACGCAGTATTTT
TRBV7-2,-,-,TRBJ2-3,CASSLAAGGTSTDTQYF,TGTGCCAGCAGCTTAGCGGCGGGTGGAACTAGCACAGATACGCAGTATTTT
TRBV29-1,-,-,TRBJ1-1,CSVSSLNTEAFF,TGCAGCGTTTCAAGCCTGAACACTGAAGCTTTCTTT
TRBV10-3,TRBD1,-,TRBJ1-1,CAISGGQGKGDTEAFF,TGTGCCATCAGTGGCGGACAGGGGAAGGGGGACACTGAAGCTTTCTTT
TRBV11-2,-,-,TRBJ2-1,CASSLWSGPYNEQFF,TGTGCCAGCAGCCTCTGGAGCGGCCCTTACAATGAGCAGTTCTTC
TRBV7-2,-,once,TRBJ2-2,CASSQGSGELFF,TGTGCCAGCAGCCAAGGGTCCGGGGAGCTGTTTTTT
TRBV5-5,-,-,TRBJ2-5,CASSLTGGDGKTQYF,TGTGCCAGCAGCTTGACGGGGGGCGACGGGAAGACCCAGTACTTC
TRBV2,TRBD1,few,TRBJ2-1,CASSQSGGAKEFF,TGTGCCAGCAGTCAATCAGGGGGCGCGAAGGAGTTCTTC
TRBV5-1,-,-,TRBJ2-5,CASIPGGSQETQYF,TGCGCCAGCATCCCCGGAGGGAGCCAAGAGACCCAGTACTTC
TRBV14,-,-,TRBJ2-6,CASSQTGAGRGANVLTF,TGTGCCAGCAGCCAAACTGGGGCCGGGAGAGGGGCCAACGTCCTGACTTTC
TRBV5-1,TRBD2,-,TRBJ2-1,CASSLAIGGVNEQFF,TGCGCCAGCAGCTTGGCCATCGGGGGGGTCAATGAGCAGTTCTTC
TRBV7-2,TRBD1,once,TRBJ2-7,CASSSAPGTGYGYEQYF,TGTGCCAGCAGCTCGGCCCCGGGGACAGGGTATGGTTACGAGCAGTACTTC
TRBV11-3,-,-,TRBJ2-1,CASSPRRGEGEQFF,TGTGCCAGCAGCCCTCGCCGCGGCGAAGGTGAGCAGTTCTTC
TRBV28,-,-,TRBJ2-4,CASSRTRNIQYF,TGTGCTAGCAGCCGAACCAGGAACATTCAGTACTTC
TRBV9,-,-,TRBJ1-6,CASSVAGGGRSPLHF,TGTGCCAGCAGCGTAGCAGGAGGAGGGAGGTCACCCCTCCACTTT
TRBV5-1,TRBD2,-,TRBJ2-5,CASSSTGGREETQYF,TGCGCCAGCAGCTCCACTGGCGGGAGGGAAGAGACCCAGTACTTC
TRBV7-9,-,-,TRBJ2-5,CASSWEFQETQYF,TGTGCCAGCAGCTGGGAGTTCCAAGAGACCCAGTACTTC
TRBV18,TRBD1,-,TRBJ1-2,CASSPSGQSLYGYTF,TGTGCCAGCTCACCATCGGGACAGAGTTTATATGGCTACACCTTC
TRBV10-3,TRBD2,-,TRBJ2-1,CAISITSGSSGSSYNEQFF,TGTGCCATCAGCATTACTAGCGGGAGTTCAGGGAGCTCCTACAATGAGCAGTTCTTC
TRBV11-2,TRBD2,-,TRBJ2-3,CASSSLAGGSTDTQYF,TGTGCCAGCAGCTCCTTAGCGGGGGGAAGCACAGATACGCAGTATTTT
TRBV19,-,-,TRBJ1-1,CASSPVLNTEAFF,TGTGCCAGTAGTCCAGTCTTGAACACTGAAGCTTTCTTT
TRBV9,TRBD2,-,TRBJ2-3,CASSVATASGVSTDTQYF,TGTGCCAGCAGCGTAGCTACCGCGAGCGGGGTTAGCACAGATACGCAGTATTTT
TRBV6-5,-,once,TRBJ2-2,CASNGGRLNTGELFF,TGTGCCAGCAACGGTGGCCGATTGAACACCGGGGAGCTGTTTTTT
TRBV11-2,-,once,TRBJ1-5,CASSLHRDEPQHF,TGTGCCAGCAGCTTACATCGAGATGAGCCCCAGCATTTT
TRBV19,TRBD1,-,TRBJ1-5,CASSISRGPNQPQHF,TGTGCCAGTAGTATTTCCAGGGGGCCCAATCAGCCCCAGCATTTT
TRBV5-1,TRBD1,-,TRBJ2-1,CASSLGQVEVNEQFF,TGCGCCAGCAGCCTGGGACAGGTGGAGGTCAATGAGCAGTTCTTC
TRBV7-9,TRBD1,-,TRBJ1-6,CASSSLTGTLVNSPLHF,TGTGCCAGCAGCTCCTTGACAGGGACGTTGGTTAATTCACCCCTCCACTTT
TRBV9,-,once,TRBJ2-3,CASSVEADTDTQYF,TGTGCCAGCAGCGTAGAAGCGGACACAGATACGCAGTATTTT
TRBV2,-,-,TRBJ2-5,CASSFSRQEAQYF,TGTGCCAGCAGTTTCAGCCGACAAGAGGCCCAGTACTTC